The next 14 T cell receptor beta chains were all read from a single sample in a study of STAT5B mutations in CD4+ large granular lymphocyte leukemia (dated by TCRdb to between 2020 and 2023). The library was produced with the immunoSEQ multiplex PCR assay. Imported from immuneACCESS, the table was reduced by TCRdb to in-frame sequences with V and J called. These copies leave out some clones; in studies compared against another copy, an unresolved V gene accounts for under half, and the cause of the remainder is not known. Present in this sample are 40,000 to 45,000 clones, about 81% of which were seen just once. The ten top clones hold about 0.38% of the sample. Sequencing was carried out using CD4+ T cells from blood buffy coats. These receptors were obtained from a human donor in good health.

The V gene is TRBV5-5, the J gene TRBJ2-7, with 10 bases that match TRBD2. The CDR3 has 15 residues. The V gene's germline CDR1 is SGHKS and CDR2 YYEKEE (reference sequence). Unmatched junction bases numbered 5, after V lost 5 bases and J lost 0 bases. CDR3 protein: CASSLGTSDSYEQYF. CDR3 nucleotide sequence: TGTGCCAGCAGTCTCGGGACTAGCGACTCCTACGAGCAGTACTTC.

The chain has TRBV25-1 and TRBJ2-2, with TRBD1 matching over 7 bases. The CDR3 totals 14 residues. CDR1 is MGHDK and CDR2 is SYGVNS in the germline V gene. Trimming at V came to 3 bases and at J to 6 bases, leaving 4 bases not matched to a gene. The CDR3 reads CASSDGQVPGELFF. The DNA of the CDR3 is TGTGCCAGCAGTGACGGACAGGTGCCCGGGGAGCTGTTTTTT.

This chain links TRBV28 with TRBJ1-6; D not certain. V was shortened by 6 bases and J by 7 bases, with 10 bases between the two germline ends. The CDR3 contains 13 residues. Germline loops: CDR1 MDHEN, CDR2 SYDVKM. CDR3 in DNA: TGTGCCAGCAGCCCGTTGCGGAATTCACCCCTCCACTTT. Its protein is CASSPLRNSPLHF.

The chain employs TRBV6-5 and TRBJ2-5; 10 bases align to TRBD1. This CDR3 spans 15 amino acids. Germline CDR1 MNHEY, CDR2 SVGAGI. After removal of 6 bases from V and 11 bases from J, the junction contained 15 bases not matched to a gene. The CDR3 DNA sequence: TGTGCCAGCAGGGTGGACAGGGGGTACGAAACGAAGCAGTACTTC. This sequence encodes CASRVDRGYETKQYF.

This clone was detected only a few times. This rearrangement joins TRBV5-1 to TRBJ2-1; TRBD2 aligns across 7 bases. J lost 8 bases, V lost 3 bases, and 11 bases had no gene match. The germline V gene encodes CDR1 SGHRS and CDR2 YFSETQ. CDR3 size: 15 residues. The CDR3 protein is CASSYLAGDRDEQFF. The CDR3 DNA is TGCGCCAGCAGCTACCTCGCGGGGGATAGGGATGAGCAGTTCTTC.

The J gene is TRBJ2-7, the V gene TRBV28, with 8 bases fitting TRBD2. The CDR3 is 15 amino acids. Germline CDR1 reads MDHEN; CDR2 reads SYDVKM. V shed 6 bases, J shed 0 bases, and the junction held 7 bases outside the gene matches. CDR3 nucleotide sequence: TGTGCCAGCAGACCACTAACTAGCGGCTCCTACGAGCAGTACTTC. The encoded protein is CASRPLTSGSYEQYF.

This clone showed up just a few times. Here the CDR3 reads CASSTGGTDTQYF. CDR3 DNA: TGTGCCAGCAGCACGGGAGGTACAGATACGCAGTATTTT. This chain connects TRBV5-4 to TRBJ2-3, with 7 bases that match TRBD2. The CDR3 spans 13 residues. J was trimmed by 3 bases and V by 4 bases; bases with no gene match: 2. Germline V gene sequence: CDR1 SGHNT, CDR2 YYREEE (reference sequence).

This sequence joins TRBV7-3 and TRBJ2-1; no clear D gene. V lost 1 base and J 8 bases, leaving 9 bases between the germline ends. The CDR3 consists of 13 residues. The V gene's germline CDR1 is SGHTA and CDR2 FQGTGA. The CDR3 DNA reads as TGTGCCAGCAGCTTAAGCATGGAAGATGAGCAGTTCTTC. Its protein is CASSLSMEDEQFF.

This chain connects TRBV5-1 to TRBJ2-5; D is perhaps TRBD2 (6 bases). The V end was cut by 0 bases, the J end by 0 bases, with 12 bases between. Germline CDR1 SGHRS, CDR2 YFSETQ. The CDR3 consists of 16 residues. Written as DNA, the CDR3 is TGCGCCAGCAGCTTGGCTCAGCGGGCAAACCAAGAGACCCAGTACTTC. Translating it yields CASSLAQRANQETQYF.

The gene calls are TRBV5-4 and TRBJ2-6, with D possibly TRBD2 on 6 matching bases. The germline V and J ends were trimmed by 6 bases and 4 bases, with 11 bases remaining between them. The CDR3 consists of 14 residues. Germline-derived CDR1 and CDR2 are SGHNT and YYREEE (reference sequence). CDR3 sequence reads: CASTRESGANVLTF. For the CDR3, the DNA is TGTGCCAGCACGCGGGAATCCGGGGCCAACGTCCTGACTTTC.

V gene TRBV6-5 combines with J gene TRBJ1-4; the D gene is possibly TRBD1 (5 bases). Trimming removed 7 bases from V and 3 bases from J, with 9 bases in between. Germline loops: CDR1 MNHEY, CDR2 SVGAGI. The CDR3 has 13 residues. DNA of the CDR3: TGTGCCAGCACAGACAGCCCTAATGAAAAACTGTTTTTT. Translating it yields CASTDSPNEKLFF.

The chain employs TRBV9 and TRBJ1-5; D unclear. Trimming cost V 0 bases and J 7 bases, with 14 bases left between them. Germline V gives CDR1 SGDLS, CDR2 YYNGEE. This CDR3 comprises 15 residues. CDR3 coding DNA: TGTGCCAGCAGCGTAGGCCTCGGGAGTGCCCAGCCCCAGCATTTT. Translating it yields CASSVGLGSAQPQHF.

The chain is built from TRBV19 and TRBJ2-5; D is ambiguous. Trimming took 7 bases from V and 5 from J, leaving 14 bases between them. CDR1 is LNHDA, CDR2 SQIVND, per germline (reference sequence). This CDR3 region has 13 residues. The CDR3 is CASTGPGKETQYF. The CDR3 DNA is TGTGCCAGTACCGGCCCAGGCAAGGAGACCCAGTACTTC.

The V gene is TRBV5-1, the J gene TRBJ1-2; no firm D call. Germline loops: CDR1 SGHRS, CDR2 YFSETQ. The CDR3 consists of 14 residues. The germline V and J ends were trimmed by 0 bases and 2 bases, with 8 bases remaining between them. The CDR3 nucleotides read TGCGCCAGCAGCTTGGTTCCCGGGAACTATGGCTACACCTTC. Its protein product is CASSLVPGNYGYTF.